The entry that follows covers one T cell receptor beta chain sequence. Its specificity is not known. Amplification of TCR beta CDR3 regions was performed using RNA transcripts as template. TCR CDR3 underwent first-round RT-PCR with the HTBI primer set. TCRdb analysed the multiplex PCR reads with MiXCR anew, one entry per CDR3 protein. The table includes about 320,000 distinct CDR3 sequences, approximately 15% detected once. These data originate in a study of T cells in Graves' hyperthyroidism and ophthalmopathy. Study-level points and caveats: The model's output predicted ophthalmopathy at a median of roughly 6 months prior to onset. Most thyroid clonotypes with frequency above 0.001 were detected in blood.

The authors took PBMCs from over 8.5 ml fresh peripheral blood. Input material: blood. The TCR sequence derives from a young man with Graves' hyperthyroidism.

CDR3 sequence reads: CATSREGSTDTQYF. In DNA form, the CDR3 reads TGTGCCACCAGTAGGGAGGGAAGCACAGATACGCAGTATTTT. The chain links TRBV24-1 to TRBJ2-3; the match to TRBD2 covers 7 bases. CDR1 and CDR2 from the germline V gene are KGHDR and SFDVKD. This CDR3 has 14 residues. J gave up 0 bases and V 6 bases, and 2 bases lay outside the gene matches.